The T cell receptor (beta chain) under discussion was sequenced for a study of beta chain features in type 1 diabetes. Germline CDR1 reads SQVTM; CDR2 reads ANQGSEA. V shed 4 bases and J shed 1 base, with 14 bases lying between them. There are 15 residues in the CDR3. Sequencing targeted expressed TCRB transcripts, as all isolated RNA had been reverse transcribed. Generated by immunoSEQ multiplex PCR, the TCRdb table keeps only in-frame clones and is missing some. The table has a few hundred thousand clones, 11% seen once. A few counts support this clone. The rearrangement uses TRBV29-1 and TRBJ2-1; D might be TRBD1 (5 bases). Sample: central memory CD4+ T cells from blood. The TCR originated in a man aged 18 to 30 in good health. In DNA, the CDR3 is TGCAGCGTTGTTAGGGGCTCTGGTTCCTACAATGAGCAGTTCTTC. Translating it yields CSVVRGSGSYNEQFF.